A selection of T cell receptor beta chains follows, all from one sample in a study of shared clonotypes between healthy human individuals. This table comes from immunoSEQ multiplex PCR, and its TCRdb copy is limited to in-frame clones, with some not included. This sample has fewer than 850,000 clones, with around 96% found just once. Sequencing was performed on naive CD8+ T cells sorted from blood. These receptors all stem from a young man in good health. CDR3s include the opening cysteine and the closing phenylalanine or tryptophan. A D gene is named only where the DNA matches it firmly. Clone sizes are given selectively: once, few, many, or a class where the clone is expanded.

TRBV10-2	once	TRBJ2-7	TRBD2	CARKAGEVYEQYF	TGCGCCAGAAAAGCGGGAGAGGTCTACGAGCAGTACTTC
TRBV19	-	TRBJ1-2	-	CASSIRTAGVPAYGYTF	TGTGCCAGTAGTATCCGCACGGCCGGCGTACCTGCCTATGGCTACACCTTC
TRBV14	-	TRBJ2-7	TRBD2	CASSLRGDYEQYF	TGTGCCAGCAGCCTCCGGGGGGACTACGAGCAGTACTTC
TRBV30	-	TRBJ2-7	-	CAWNTGQGTFFEQYF	TGTGCCTGGAATACAGGGCAGGGAACCTTCTTCGAGCAGTACTTC
TRBV7-8	-	TRBJ1-5	-	CASSPNPGSNQPQHF	TGTGCCAGCAGCCCCAACCCAGGTAGCAATCAGCCCCAGCATTTT
TRBV14	-	TRBJ1-1	-	CASSQDWGRQREAFF	TGTGCCAGCAGCCAAGACTGGGGACGGCAGAGGGAAGCTTTCTTT
TRBV28	once	TRBJ2-2	-	CASKPRDLRTGELFF	TGTGCCAGCAAACCCCGGGACCTCAGAACCGGGGAGCTGTTTTTT
TRBV5-1	-	TRBJ2-3	-	CASSLLQGTDTQYF	TGCGCCAGCAGCTTGTTGCAGGGAACAGATACGCAGTATTTT
TRBV4-1	-	TRBJ1-5	-	CASSQDLAGNQPQHF	TGCGCCAGCAGCCAAGATTTGGCAGGTAATCAGCCCCAGCATTTT
TRBV27	-	TRBJ2-7	-	CASSFFRIDESGRVVYEQYF	TGTGCCAGCAGTTTTTTCCGGATCGATGAAAGCGGGCGGGTTGTCTACGAGCAGTACTTC
TRBV6-1	-	TRBJ2-7	TRBD1	CASSAKRDSLVEQYF	TGTGCCAGCAGTGCAAAAAGGGACAGTCTAGTCGAGCAGTACTTC
TRBV5-6	-	TRBJ2-3	-	CASSVTVGTDTQYF	TGTGCCAGCAGCGTGACAGTCGGTACAGATACGCAGTATTTT
TRBV5-1	-	TRBJ2-5	-	CASSPLVLAEDQETQYF	TGCGCCAGCAGCCCCCTGGTTCTGGCGGAAGACCAAGAGACCCAGTACTTC
TRBV4-1	-	TRBJ1-2	-	CASSQETGYGYTF	TGCGCCAGCAGCCAAGAAACAGGCTATGGCTACACCTTC
TRBV21-1	-	TRBJ2-7	-	CASSKTGLDKQYF	TGTGCCAGCAGCAAAACAGGCCTCGATAAGCAGTACTTC
TRBV5-4	-	TRBJ1-1	TRBD1	CASSLAGRTGDKTEAFF	TGTGCCAGCAGCTTGGCCGGACGGACAGGGGACAAAACTGAAGCTTTCTTT
TRBV11-2	-	TRBJ2-1	-	CASRRDEQFF	TGTGCCAGCAGGAGGGATGAGCAGTTCTTC
TRBV27	-	TRBJ2-1	-	CASSLRGNNEQFF	TGTGCCAGCAGTTTAAGGGGGAATAATGAGCAGTTCTTC
TRBV7-9	once	TRBJ2-5	TRBD1	CATVEGDRVQETQYF	TGTGCCACCGTGGAGGGGGACAGGGTCCAAGAGACCCAGTACTTC
TRBV4-2	-	TRBJ2-3	-	CASSQDWRGTDTQYF	TGTGCCAGCAGCCAAGATTGGCGCGGCACAGATACGCAGTATTTT
TRBV15	-	TRBJ1-5	-	CATSSPRLEVGSNQPQHF	TGTGCCACCAGCAGCCCTAGACTTGAAGTGGGCAGCAATCAGCCCCAGCATTTT
TRBV5-1	once	TRBJ2-7	TRBD1	CASRDRDAYEQYF	TGCGCCAGTAGGGACAGGGATGCCTACGAGCAGTACTTC
TRBV28	-	TRBJ1-5	-	CASSDGYQPQHF	TGTGCCAGCAGTGACGGATATCAGCCCCAGCATTTT
TRBV28	-	TRBJ2-7	TRBD1	CASSPTDRAYSYEQYF	TGTGCCAGCAGCCCGACCGACAGGGCCTACTCCTACGAGCAGTACTTC
TRBV4-3	-	TRBJ1-2	-	CASSQEDLQGRHYGYTF	TGCGCCAGCAGCCAAGAGGACTTGCAGGGTCGTCACTATGGCTACACCTTC
TRBV4-1	-	TRBJ2-1	TRBD2	CASSQDASGNYNEQFF	TGCGCCAGCAGCCAAGATGCTAGCGGGAATTACAATGAGCAGTTCTTC
TRBV30	-	TRBJ2-7	-	CAWSVFYKEQYF	TGTGCCTGGAGTGTATTTTATAAAGAGCAGTACTTC
TRBV4-3	-	TRBJ2-3	-	CASSQDRAVTDTQYF	TGCGCCAGCAGCCAAGATCGTGCGGTCACAGATACGCAGTATTTT
TRBV5-4	-	TRBJ2-7	-	CAVSSTYEQYF	TGTGCGGTCTCGTCCACCTACGAGCAGTACTTC
TRBV9	-	TRBJ2-7	-	CASSVDGSRSSYEQYF	TGTGCCAGCAGCGTAGACGGTAGCCGGAGCTCCTACGAGCAGTACTTC
TRBV4-1	-	TRBJ2-4	-	CASSPPGAKNIQYF	TGCGCCAGCAGCCCCCCAGGGGCCAAAAACATTCAGTACTTC
TRBV27	-	TRBJ2-5	TRBD1	CASSTLQGRWSQETQYF	TGTGCCAGCAGCACCCTACAGGGGCGCTGGTCCCAAGAGACCCAGTACTTC
TRBV29-1	-	TRBJ2-3	TRBD1	CSVAGTGSTDTQYF	TGCAGCGTTGCCGGGACAGGGTCGACAGATACGCAGTATTTT
TRBV4-1	-	TRBJ1-3	-	CASSQGSLGAGNTIYF	TGCGCCAGCAGCCAAGGATCTCTAGGGGCTGGAAACACCATATATTTT
TRBV7-9	-	TRBJ2-5	-	CASSLTQAQETQYF	TGTGCCAGCAGCTTAACACAGGCTCAAGAGACCCAGTACTTC
TRBV7-2	-	TRBJ2-3	-	CASSFLITDTQYF	TGTGCCAGCAGCTTTTTGATCACAGATACGCAGTATTTT
TRBV6-1	-	TRBJ1-5	-	CASSEGSVGNQPQHF	TGTGCCAGCAGTGAAGGATCAGTGGGCAATCAGCCCCAGCATTTT